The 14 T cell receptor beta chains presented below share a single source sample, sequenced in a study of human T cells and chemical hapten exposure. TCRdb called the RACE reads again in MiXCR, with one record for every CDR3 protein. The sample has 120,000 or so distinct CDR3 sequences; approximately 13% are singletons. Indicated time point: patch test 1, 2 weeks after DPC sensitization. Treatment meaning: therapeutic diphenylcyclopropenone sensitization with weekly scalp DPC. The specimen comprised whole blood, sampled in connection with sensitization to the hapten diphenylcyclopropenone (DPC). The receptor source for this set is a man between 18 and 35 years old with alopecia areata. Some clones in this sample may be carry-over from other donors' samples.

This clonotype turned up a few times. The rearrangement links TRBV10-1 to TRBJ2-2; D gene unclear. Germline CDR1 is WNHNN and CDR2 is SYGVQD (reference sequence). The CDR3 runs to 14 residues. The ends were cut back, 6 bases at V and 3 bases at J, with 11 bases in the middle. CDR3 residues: CASRYGPDTGELFF. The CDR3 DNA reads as TGCGCCAGCAGATACGGACCGGACACCGGGGAGCTGTTTTTT.

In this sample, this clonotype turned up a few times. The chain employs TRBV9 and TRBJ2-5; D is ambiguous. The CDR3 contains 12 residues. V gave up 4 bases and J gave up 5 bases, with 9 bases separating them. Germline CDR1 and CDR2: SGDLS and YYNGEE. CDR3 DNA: TGTGCCAGCAGCTCATCACCCGAGACCCAGTACTTC. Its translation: CASSSSPETQYF. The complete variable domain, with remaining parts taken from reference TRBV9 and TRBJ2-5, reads DSGVTQTPKHLITATGQRVTLRCSPRSGDLSVYWYQQSLDQGLQFLIQYYNGEERAKGNILERFSAQQFPDLHSELNLSSLELGDSALYFCASSSSPETQYFGPGTRLLVL.

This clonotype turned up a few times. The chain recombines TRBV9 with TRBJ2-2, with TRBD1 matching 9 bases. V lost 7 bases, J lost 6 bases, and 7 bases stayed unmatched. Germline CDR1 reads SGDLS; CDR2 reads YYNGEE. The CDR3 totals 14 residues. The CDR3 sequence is CASGWDREAGELFF. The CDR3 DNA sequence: TGTGCCAGCGGCTGGGACAGGGAGGCCGGGGAGCTGTTTTTT.

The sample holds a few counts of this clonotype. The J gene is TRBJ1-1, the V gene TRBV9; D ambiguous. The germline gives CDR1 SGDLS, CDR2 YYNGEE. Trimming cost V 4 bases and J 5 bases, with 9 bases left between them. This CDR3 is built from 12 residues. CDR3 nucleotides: TGTGCCAGCAGCCCTGTCAGTACTGAAGCTTTCTTT. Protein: CASSPVSTEAFF.

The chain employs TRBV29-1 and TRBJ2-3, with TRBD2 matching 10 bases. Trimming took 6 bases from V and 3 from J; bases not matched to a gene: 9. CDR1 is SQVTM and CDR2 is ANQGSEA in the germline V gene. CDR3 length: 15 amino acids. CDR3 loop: CSVALAGRGTDTQYF. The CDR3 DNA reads TGCAGCGTGGCACTAGCGGGGCGAGGGACAGATACGCAGTATTTT.

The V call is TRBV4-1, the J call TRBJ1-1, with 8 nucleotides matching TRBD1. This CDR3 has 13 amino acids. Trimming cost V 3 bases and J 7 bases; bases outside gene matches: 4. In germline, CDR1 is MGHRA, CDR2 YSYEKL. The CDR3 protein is CASSHRQGYEAFF. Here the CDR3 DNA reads TGCGCCAGCAGCCACAGACAGGGGTATGAAGCTTTCTTT.

The CDR3, as DNA: TGCGCCAGCAGCCAAGATGGAACAGGCACCTACGAGCAGTACTTC. Its protein product is CASSQDGTGTYEQYF. The chain combines TRBV4-3 with TRBJ2-7; perhaps TRBD1 as D (5 bases). V lost 0 bases and J lost 2, with 11 bases in between. Germline loops: CDR1 LGHNA, CDR2 YSLEER. The CDR3 is 15 residues long.

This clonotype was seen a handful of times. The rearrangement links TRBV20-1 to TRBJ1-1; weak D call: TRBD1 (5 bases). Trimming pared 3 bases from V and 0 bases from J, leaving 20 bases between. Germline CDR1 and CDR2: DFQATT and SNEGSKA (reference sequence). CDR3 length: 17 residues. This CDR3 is CSASPMRDGAMNTEAFF. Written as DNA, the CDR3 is TGCAGTGCTAGTCCAATGAGGGATGGGGCCATGAACACTGAAGCTTTCTTT.

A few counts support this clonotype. For the CDR3, the DNA is TGTGCCAGCAGCTTACGGTCACGGAAGGAGACCCAGTACTTC. Translated: CASSLRSRKETQYF. The chain is built from TRBV7-6 and TRBJ2-5, with D hard to call. This CDR3 spans 14 amino acids. Germline V gene sequence: CDR1 SGHVS, CDR2 FNYEAQ. V dropped 2 bases and J dropped 5 bases, with 12 bases sitting between them.

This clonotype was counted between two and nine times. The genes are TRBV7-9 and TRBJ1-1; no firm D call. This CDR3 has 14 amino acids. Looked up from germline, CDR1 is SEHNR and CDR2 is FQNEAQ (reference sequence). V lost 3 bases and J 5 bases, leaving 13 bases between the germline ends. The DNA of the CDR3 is TGTGCCAGCAGCTTTTGGGAGGGCGGAACTGAAGCTTTCTTT. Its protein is CASSFWEGGTEAFF.

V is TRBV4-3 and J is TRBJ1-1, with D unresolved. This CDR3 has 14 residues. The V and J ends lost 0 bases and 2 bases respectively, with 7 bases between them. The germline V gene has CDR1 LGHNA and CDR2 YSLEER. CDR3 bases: TGCGCCAGCAGCCAAGAATACTCTAACACTGAAGCTTTCTTT. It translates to CASSQEYSNTEAFF.

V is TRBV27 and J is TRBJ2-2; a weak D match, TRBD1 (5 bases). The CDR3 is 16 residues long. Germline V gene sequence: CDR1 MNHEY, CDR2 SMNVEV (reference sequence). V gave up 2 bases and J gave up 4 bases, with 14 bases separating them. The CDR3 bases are TGTGCCAGCAGTTTACGGGCCAGGGCTGGCACCGGGGAGCTGTTTTTT. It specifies CASSLRARAGTGELFF.

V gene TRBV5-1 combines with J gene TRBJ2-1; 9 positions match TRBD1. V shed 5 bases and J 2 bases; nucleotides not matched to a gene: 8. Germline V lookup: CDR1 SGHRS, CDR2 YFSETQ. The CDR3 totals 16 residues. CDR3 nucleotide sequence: TGCGCCAGCAGGAGAGGAGGGACAGGGACCTACAATGAGCAGTTCTTC. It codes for CASRRGGTGTYNEQFF. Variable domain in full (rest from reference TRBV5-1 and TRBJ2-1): KAGVTQTPRYLIKTRGQQVTLSCSPISGHRSVSWYQQTPGQGLQFLFEYFSETQRNKGNFPGRFSGRQFSNSRSEMNVSTLELGDSALYLCASRRGGTGTYNEQFFGPGTRLTVL.

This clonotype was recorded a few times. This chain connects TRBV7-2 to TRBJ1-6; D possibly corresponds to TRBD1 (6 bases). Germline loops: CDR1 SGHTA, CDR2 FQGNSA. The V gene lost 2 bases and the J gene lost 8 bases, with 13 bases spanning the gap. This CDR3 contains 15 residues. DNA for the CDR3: TGTGCCAGCAGCTTATTCTGGGGGGCGCATTCACCCCTCCACTTT. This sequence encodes CASSLFWGAHSPLHF.